The 15 T cell receptor beta chains in this list originate from one sample, sequenced in a study of blood T cell repertoires in COVID-19. Profiled with immunoSEQ multiplex PCR; TCRdb holds only in-frame clones, not every one. The data show some 250,000 clones, about 80% seen once. Sequencing input: peripheral blood. Receptors originate from an elderly woman with acute or convalescent COVID-19.

V is TRBV19 and J is TRBJ1-1; D gene ambiguous. This CDR3 region has 13 residues. Germline assignment: CDR1 LNHDA and CDR2 SQIVND (reference sequence). Deletions cut 1 base from V and 5 bases from J, with 8 bases between. In DNA, the CDR3 is TGTGCCAGTAGTATAGTAGTGAGGACTGAAGCTTTCTTT. This codes for CASSIVVRTEAFF.

The chain is built from TRBV2 and TRBJ1-2; TRBD1 might be the D (6 bases). The germline V and J ends were trimmed by 5 bases and 3 bases, with 13 bases remaining between them. The CDR3 contains 14 residues. The germline gives CDR1 SNHLY, CDR2 FYNNEI. CDR3 loop: CASSLTDSYYGYTF. CDR3 nucleotide sequence: TGTGCCAGCAGTCTAACGGACAGCTACTATGGCTACACCTTC.

This sequence joins TRBV6-2 or TRBV6-3 and TRBJ1-1; unclear D gene. Germline CDR1 reads MNHEY; CDR2 reads SVGEGT. This CDR3 has 13 residues. With 0 bases removed from V and 7 bases from J, the gap between germline ends came to 9 bases. This chain's CDR3 is CASSYSKGGEAFF. The CDR3 nucleotides are TGTGCCAGCAGTTACTCTAAAGGCGGTGAAGCTTTCTTT.

This clone has more than one count but fewer than ten. The rearrangement uses TRBV5-1 and TRBJ2-7; D perhaps matches TRBD1 (6 bases). V lost 0 bases to trimming and J lost 3 bases, with 13 bases between them. This CDR3 has 15 residues. The V gene's germline CDR1 is SGHRS and CDR2 YFSETQ. The CDR3 nucleotides are TGCGCCAGCAGCTTGGATAACCGGGACATCTACGAGCAGTACTTC. Amino acids: CASSLDNRDIYEQYF. Drawing the rest from reference TRBV5-1 and TRBJ2-7, the complete variable domain is KAGVTQTPRYLIKTRGQQVTLSCSPISGHRSVSWYQQTPGQGLQFLFEYFSETQRNKGNFPGRFSGRQFSNSRSEMNVSTLELGDSALYLCASSLDNRDIYEQYFGPGTRLTVT.

V gene TRBV5-1 combines with J gene TRBJ2-7, with 8 bases that match TRBD2. Germline lookup yields CDR1 SGHRS and CDR2 YFSETQ. V gave up 2 bases and J gave up 4 bases; unmatched junction bases: 2. The CDR3 is 13 residues long. CDR3 in amino acids: CASSFSGKYEQYF. The CDR3, as DNA: TGCGCCAGCAGCTTTAGCGGGAAATACGAGCAGTACTTC.

This chain links TRBV7-2 with TRBJ1-2; tentatively, D is TRBD1 (5 bases). Between the trimmed V and J ends, which lost 5 bases and 1 base, there was a span of 8 bases. This CDR3 contains 13 residues. Germline loops: CDR1 SGHTA, CDR2 FQGNSA. The CDR3 spells CASSHDSNYGYTF. The DNA for the CDR3 is TGTGCCAGCAGCCACGACAGTAACTATGGCTACACCTTC.

The CDR3 DNA reads TGTGCCAGCAGCGAGCGGCCCCGTTTCGACCCCTGGGGTGGAAACACCATATATTTT. Its protein product is CASSERPRFDPWGGNTIYF. The chain recombines TRBV9 with TRBJ1-3; D call uncertain. The CDR3 has 19 amino acids. Trimming left V 3 bases short and J 3 bases short, with 25 bases between. Per the germline V gene, CDR1 is SGDLS and CDR2 is YYNGEE.

The J gene is TRBJ2-2, the V gene TRBV10-3; TRBD1 agrees at 9 bases. This CDR3 region has 14 residues. Germline V gives CDR1 ENHRY, CDR2 SYGVKD. The ends lost 11 bases at V and 1 base at J; junction bases unmatched: 5. CDR3 DNA sequence: TGTGCCGTCTCGGGACAGGGGAACACCGGGGAGCTGTTTTTT. Translation gives CAVSGQGNTGELFF.

The chain combines TRBV6-5 with TRBJ2-7, with 10 bases lining up with TRBD1. The length of the CDR3 is 14 residues. Looked up from germline, CDR1 is MNHEY and CDR2 is SVGAGI. V gave up 6 bases and J gave up 3 bases; unmatched junction bases: 5. DNA for the CDR3: TGTGCCAGCAGGTCGACAGGGGGCCTCTACGAGCAGTACTTC. Translating it yields CASRSTGGLYEQYF.

This clone came up once. V is TRBV13 and J is TRBJ2-3, with TRBD2 identical over 9 bases. Germline trimming cut 5 bases from V and 1 base from J; bases unmatched to any gene: 4. This CDR3 region has 15 residues. Germline values: CDR1 PRHDT, CDR2 FYEKMQ (reference sequence). In DNA, the CDR3 is TGTGCCAGCAGCGACAGGACTAGCGGCACAGATACGCAGTATTTT. Translating gives CASSDRTSGTDTQYF. Using reference TRBV13 and TRBJ2-3 for the parts outside the CDR3, the full variable domain is AAGVIQSPRHLIKEKRETATLKCYPIPRHDTVYWYQQGPGQDPQFLISFYEKMQSDKGSIPDRFSAQQFSDYHSELNMSSLELGDSALYFCASSDRTSGTDTQYFGPGTRLTVL.

This clone has a count of ten or more. The chain uses TRBV7-3 and TRBJ2-7; TRBD2 agrees at 7 bases. Losses at the gene ends were 0 bases for V and 0 bases for J; bases not matched to a gene: 2. The CDR3 runs 15 residues. Per the germline V gene, CDR1 is SGHTA and CDR2 is FQGTGA. Here the CDR3 reads CASSLTGRGSYEQYF. CDR3 DNA sequence: TGTGCCAGCAGCTTAACGGGGAGGGGCTCCTACGAGCAGTACTTC. The full variable domain, its missing parts supplied by reference TRBV7-3 and TRBJ2-7, is GAGVSQTPSNKVTEKGKYVELRCDPISGHTALYWYRQSLGQGPEFLIYFQGTGAADDSGLPNDRFFAVRPEGSVSTLKIQRTERGDSAVYLCASSLTGRGSYEQYFGPGTRLTVT.

J is TRBJ2-1 and V is TRBV18; 10 nucleotides line up with TRBD2. The germline CDR1 and CDR2 sequences are KGHSH and LQKENI. V shed 1 base, J shed 7 bases, and the junction held 19 bases outside the gene matches. The CDR3 length is 20 residues. The CDR3 region is CASSPQAIAGGSVATNEQFF. In DNA form, the CDR3 reads TGTGCCAGCTCACCACAGGCGATAGCGGGAGGTTCGGTGGCTACAAATGAGCAGTTCTTC.

There are a few counts of this clone. This sequence joins TRBV5-1 and TRBJ2-7; 12 nucleotides align to TRBD2. This CDR3 has 14 residues. Germline V gene sequence: CDR1 SGHRS, CDR2 YFSETQ. V was pared by 3 bases and J by 5 bases, with 3 bases of the junction left unmatched. The CDR3 region has the DNA TGCGCCAGCAGCTCGCGACTAGCGGGAGACGAGCAGTACTTC. Amino acids: CASSSRLAGDEQYF.

Worth noting for this clone: This same CDR3 is encoded by further DNA sequences in the sample. The V call is TRBV18, the J call TRBJ2-7, with 8 bases lining up with TRBD1. Looked up from germline, CDR1 is KGHSH and CDR2 is LQKENI. V was pared by 6 bases and J by 1 base, with 5 bases of the junction left unmatched. The CDR3 spans 14 residues. CDR3 DNA: TGTGCCAGCTCCCCCACAGGGGGTTCCTACGAGCAGTACTTC. Amino acids: CASSPTGGSYEQYF.

J is TRBJ2-5 and V is TRBV19; D perhaps matches TRBD2 (7 bases). CDR3 size: 14 residues. V lost 3 bases to trimming and J lost 7 bases, with 15 bases between them. CDR1 is LNHDA, CDR2 SQIVND, per germline (reference sequence). The CDR3 DNA sequence: TGTGCCAGTAGTATTGGCGGGGGCCCGGGGACCCAGTACTTC. It codes for CASSIGGGPGTQYF.